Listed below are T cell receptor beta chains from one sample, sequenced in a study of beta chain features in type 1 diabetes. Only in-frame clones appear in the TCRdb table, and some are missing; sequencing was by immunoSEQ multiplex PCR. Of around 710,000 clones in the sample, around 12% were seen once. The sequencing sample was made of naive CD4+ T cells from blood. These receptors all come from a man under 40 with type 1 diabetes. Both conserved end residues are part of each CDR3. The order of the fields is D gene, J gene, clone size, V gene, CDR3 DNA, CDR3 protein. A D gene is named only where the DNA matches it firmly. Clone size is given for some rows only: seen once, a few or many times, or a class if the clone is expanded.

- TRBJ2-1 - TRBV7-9 TGTGCCAGCAGCTTCCTCCGGGACATCTCAGGCAATGAGCAGTTCTTC CASSFLRDISGNEQFF
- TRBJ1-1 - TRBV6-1 TGTGCCAGCAGAACCGGGACGGCGAACACTGAAGCTTTCTTT CASRTGTANTEAFF
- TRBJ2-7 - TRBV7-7 TGTGCCAGCAGCTTACGACAGGACTACGAGCAGTACTTC CASSLRQDYEQYF
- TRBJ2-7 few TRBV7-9 TGTGCCAGCAGCTTAGGATCTTCAGGGCGGGAGCAGTACTTC CASSLGSSGREQYF
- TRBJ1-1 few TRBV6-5 TGTGCCAGCACTCCAGACGGCATGAACACTGAAGCTTTCTTT CASTPDGMNTEAFF
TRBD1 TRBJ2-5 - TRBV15 TGTGCCACCAGCAGTGGGACAGGGGGCCAAGAGACCCAGTACTTC CATSSGTGGQETQYF
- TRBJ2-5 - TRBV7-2 TGTGCCAGCAGTCCCCCTAGGACCCCACGGACCCAGTACTTC CASSPPRTPRTQYF
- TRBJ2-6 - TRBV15 TGTGCCACCAGCAGAGTTTCGGCTGGGGCCAACGTCCTGACTTTC CATSRVSAGANVLTF
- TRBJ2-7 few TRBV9 TGTGCCAGCAGCCCACGGGGTCAGAGCTACGAGCAGTACTTC CASSPRGQSYEQYF
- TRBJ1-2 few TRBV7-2 TGTGCCAGCAGCTTGTATCCTGGACGGACGATCCTCACCTTC CASSLYPGRTILTF
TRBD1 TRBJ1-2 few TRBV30 TGTGCCTGGAGTACACAGGGGGGGAACTATGGCTACACCTTC CAWSTQGGNYGYTF
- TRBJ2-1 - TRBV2 TGTGCCAGCACGGTTAGGAGCTCCTACAATGAGCAGTTCTTC CASTVRSSYNEQFF
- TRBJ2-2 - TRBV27 TGTGCCAGCAGTTTTCAGAACACCGGGGAGCTGTTTTTT CASSFQNTGELFF
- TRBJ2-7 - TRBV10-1 TGCGCCAGCCGTCGCAGGAGCTACGAGCAGTACTTC CASRRRSYEQYF
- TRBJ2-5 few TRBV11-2 TGTGCCAGCAGCTCGACAGCGGGAGAGACCCAGTACTTC CASSSTAGETQYF
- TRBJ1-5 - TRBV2 TGTGCCAGCAGTGTCCGTCTCCACAATCAGCCCCAGCATTTT CASSVRLHNQPQHF
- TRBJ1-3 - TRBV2 TGTGCCACCCGGCAAGGACGGTCCTCTGGAAACACCATATATTTT CATRQGRSSGNTIYF
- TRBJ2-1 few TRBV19 TGTGCCAGTAGAGCCCCTGGACTTGGGCCCTACAATGAGCAGTTCTTC CASRAPGLGPYNEQFF
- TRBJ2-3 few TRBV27 TGTGCCAGCTCCCGATTGAATAGAGCCCTTGGCACAGATACGCAGTATTTT CASSRLNRALGTDTQYF
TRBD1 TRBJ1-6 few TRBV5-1 TGCGCCAGCAGCTTGGCCGGGACAGGGACTTCACCCCTCCACTTT CASSLAGTGTSPLHF
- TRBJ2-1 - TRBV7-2 TGTGCCAGCAGCTCAAGCTCCTACAATGAGCAGTTCTTC CASSSSSYNEQFF
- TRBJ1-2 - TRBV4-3 TGCGCCAGCAGCCAAGAGGCGCGGCAAAACTATGGCTACACCTTC CASSQEARQNYGYTF
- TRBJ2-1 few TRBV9 TGTGCCAGCAGCGTAGCGGGTTGGGCAGGCCAATCGGAGCAGTTCTTC CASSVAGWAGQSEQFF
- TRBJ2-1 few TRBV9 TGTGCCAGCAGCGCTAGGGGGGTCCGGAATGAGCAGTTCTTC CASSARGVRNEQFF
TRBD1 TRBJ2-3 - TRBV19 TGTGCCAGTAGTCTTTATGGGCAGGGGGTGGCAGATACGCAGTATTTT CASSLYGQGVADTQYF
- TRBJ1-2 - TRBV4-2 TGTGCCAGCAGCCAACGTAGGGGGAACTATGGCTACACCTTC CASSQRRGNYGYTF
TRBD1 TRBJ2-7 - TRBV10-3 TGTGCCATCAGCGGGACAGGGGGCGAGCAGTACTTC CAISGTGGEQYF
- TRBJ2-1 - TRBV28 TGTGCCAGCAGTTTACCCGAGCGCGGCCAGTTCTTC CASSLPERGQFF
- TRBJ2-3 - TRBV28 TGTGCCAGCAGTTTACCCGGGGACTTTGGGGATACGCAGTATTTT CASSLPGDFGDTQYF
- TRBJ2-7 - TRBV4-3 TGCGCCAGCAGCCAAGAAGCGGTGGGGGACACCATTTACGAGCAGTACTTC CASSQEAVGDTIYEQYF
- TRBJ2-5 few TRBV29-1 TGCAGCGTATTACAGGGTGTCGAGACCCAGTACTTC CSVLQGVETQYF
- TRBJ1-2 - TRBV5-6 TGTGCCAGCACGGGAACCGCAGCTAACTATGGCTACACCTTC CASTGTAANYGYTF
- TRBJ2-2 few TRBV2 TGTGCCAGCATCGGGGAGGTGGCGGCGAACACCGGGGAGCTGTTTTTT CASIGEVAANTGELFF
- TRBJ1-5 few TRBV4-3 TGCGCCAGCAGCCAAGACTACGCAGGGTATCAGCCCCAGCATTTT CASSQDYAGYQPQHF
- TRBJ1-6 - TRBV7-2 TGTGCCAGCAGCCCAGAGAGGGGGTACACCGAGGGCTCACCCCTCCACTTT CASSPERGYTEGSPLHF
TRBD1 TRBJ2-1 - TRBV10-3 TGTGCCATCAGTGAAGGGGGCACCTACAATGAGCAGTTCTTC CAISEGGTYNEQFF
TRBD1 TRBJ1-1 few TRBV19 TGTGCCAGTAGTATCGAGACAGGGGGCGAAGCTTTCTTT CASSIETGGEAFF
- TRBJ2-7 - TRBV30 TGTGCCTGGAGTGTACTTGCAGTCCAGGGTCATTTCGTCGAGCAGTACTTC CAWSVLAVQGHFVEQYF
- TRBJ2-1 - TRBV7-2 TGTGCCAGCAGCTTAGCGGGGTCCAGCTCCTACAATGAGCAGTTCTTC CASSLAGSSSYNEQFF
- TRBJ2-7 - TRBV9 TGTGCCAGCAGCCCGAGGGCATCCTACGAGCAGTACTTC CASSPRASYEQYF
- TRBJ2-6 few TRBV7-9 TGTGCCAGCAGCCGAACCCTACAGGGATCAGGCTCCAACGTCCTGACTTTC CASSRTLQGSGSNVLTF
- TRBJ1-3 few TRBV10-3 TGTGCCATCAGGAGCTCTGGAAACACCATATATTTT CAIRSSGNTIYF
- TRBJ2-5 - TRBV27 TGTGCCAGCAGTCCCCCGCCCCGGGGGACCGGAGAGACCCAGTACTTC CASSPPPRGTGETQYF
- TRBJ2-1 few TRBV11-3 TGTGCCAGCAGCTTAGAATCGCCCAATGAGCAGTTCTTC CASSLESPNEQFF
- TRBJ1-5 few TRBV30 TGTGCCTGGAGTCCCCGGACATTTTATAGCAATCAGCCCCAGCATTTT CAWSPRTFYSNQPQHF
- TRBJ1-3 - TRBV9 TGTGCCAGCAGCGCCAGACAGTTTACTGGGGACACCATATATTTT CASSARQFTGDTIYF
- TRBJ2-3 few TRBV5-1 TGCGCCAGCAGCCCCACCCCAGATACGCAGTATTTT CASSPTPDTQYF
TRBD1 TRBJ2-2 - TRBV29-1 TGCAGCGCATCCGGGACAGTCGAGGGCACCGGGGAGCTGTTTTTT CSASGTVEGTGELFF